Listed below are T cell receptor beta chains from one sample, sequenced in a study of cytomegalovirus exposure and HLA in healthy donors. The repertoire was sequenced with immunoSEQ multiplex PCR; TCRdb's copy has only in-frame clones and lacks some. Of around 110,000 clones in the sample, roughly 79% were seen once. The sample consisted of PBMCs. These receptors were taken from a woman aged 30 to 39 in good health and CMV-seronegative. The CDR3 runs from the conserved cysteine through the conserved F or W. A D gene is named only where the DNA matches it firmly.

TRBD1,TRBV5-1,CASSFVETGVTRSYFRSYNEQFF
.,TRBV9,CASSVAAEETQYF
.,TRBV23-1,CASSLASAGPYEQYF
TRBD1,TRBV19,CASNTMTGGHGYTF
.,TRBV30,CAWSRTVLNTEAFF
.,TRBV7-6,CASSLVDSTTGELFF
TRBD2,TRBV6-1,CASRTAGSTYEQYF
.,TRBV5-4,CASSWPSYNEQFF
.,TRBV27,CASSHAPGYEQYF
.,TRBV7-3,CASSQVGDGADTQYF
TRBD1,TRBV7-8,CASSFYRTGEDEQFF
.,TRBV19,CASSTGWWGGETQYF
TRBD2,TRBV13,CASSFSGLVSYEQYF
.,TRBV27,CASSDQWIGGTTYEQYF
TRBD2,TRBV5-6,CASSFRTSGLTDTQYF
.,TRBV11-2,CASSLDTGGYGYTF
TRBD2,TRBV5-1,CASSLIPLAGGSNTGELFF
TRBD1,TRBV7-9,CASSPGTGGEKLFF
TRBD1,TRBV27,CASRRDRTSYEQYF
.,TRBV6-5,CASSSTARAQQETQYF
.,TRBV27,CASSFGQEIAKNIQYF
.,TRBV7-9,CASSPFSAVGTDTQYF
.,TRBV6-6,CASSYRGVEQETQYF
TRBD2,TRBV6-5,CASRLGLVGEQYF
.,TRBV28,CASRESGGPREKLFF
TRBD2,TRBV2,CASQIWTSNGREQYF
.,TRBV6-5,CASSTGGPPYEQYF
TRBD1,TRBV19,CASSPQDRGLTEAFF
TRBD2,TRBV5-1,CASSPGRAGTSTDTQYF
.,TRBV11-2,CASSLVLGGNTEAFF
.,TRBV7-9,CASSSPGDSGLGGYNEQFF
TRBD1,TRBV19,CASSPTTGGIQPQHF
.,TRBV19,CASSTQGAQETQYF
.,TRBV11-2,CASSLDVTGVDEQYF
TRBD2,TRBV5-1,CASSSLPGLAAYEQYF
.,TRBV15,CATSAQVSSTDTQYF